Below, 16 T cell receptor beta chains from the same sample are listed, as sequenced in a study of CD8 T cells in ankylosing spondylitis. Using its own MiXCR run on the 5' RACE reads, TCRdb lists one record per CDR3 protein. The table records tens of thousands of distinct CDR3 sequences, 6% of them present only once. Specimen: blood, either unsorted or a sorted T cell fraction (not recorded which). The receptors were gathered from a male donor with ankylosing spondylitis or in good health (not recorded which).

This clonotype was picked up many times. The chain couples TRBV6-2 or TRBV6-3 to TRBJ2-3; D remains ambiguous. CDR1 and CDR2 from the germline V gene are MNHEY and SVGEGT. V was clipped by 2 bases and J by 7 bases, with 7 bases between them. The CDR3 length is 12 residues. The CDR3 sequence: CASSYVGNTQYF. CDR3 DNA sequence: TGTGCCAGCAGTTACGTGGGGAATACGCAGTATTTT.

This clonotype ranks as medium-sized. The chain couples TRBV28 to TRBJ2-5; D ambiguous. Germline CDR1 is MDHEN and CDR2 is SYDVKM. CDR3 size: 11 residues. Trimming stripped 2 bases from V and 6 bases from J, with 4 bases between. The CDR3 region has the DNA TGTGCCAGCAGTTTAACGCAGACCCAGTACTTC. Amino acid sequence: CASSLTQTQYF.

This clonotype was observed at least ten times. This chain links TRBV5-1 with TRBJ2-5; D unresolved. CDR1 SGHRS and CDR2 YFSETQ come from the germline V gene. This CDR3 has 14 amino acids. V lost 4 bases and J lost 9, with 19 bases in between. The CDR3 DNA is TGCGCCAGCAGCGCGGACCCGGGCCTCTCGGCCCAGTACTTC. Translated: CASSADPGLSAQYF. Filled out from reference TRBV5-1 and TRBJ2-5, the complete variable domain reads KAGVTQTPRYLIKTRGQQVTLSCSPISGHRSVSWYQQTPGQGLQFLFEYFSETQRNKGNFPGRFSGRQFSNSRSEMNVSTLELGDSALYLCASSADPGLSAQYFGPGTRLLVL.

This clonotype was picked up many times. The CDR3 loop reads CASSLLSTGELFF. CDR3 nucleotide sequence: TGTGCCAGCAGCCTACTCAGCACCGGGGAGCTGTTTTTT. The chain combines TRBV7-2 with TRBJ2-2, with no clear D. CDR1 SGHTA and CDR2 FQGNSA come from the germline V gene. V was shortened by 5 bases and J by 4 bases, with 8 bases between the two germline ends. The CDR3 loop spans 13 amino acids.

The J gene is TRBJ2-6, the V gene TRBV4-2; 8 bases are shared with TRBD1. Germline CDR1 is LGHNA and CDR2 is YNFKEQ. CDR3 length equals 17 residues. The CDR3: CDRSQQSTGEGANVLTF. The CDR3 DNA reads TGTGACAGGAGCCAACAGTCGACAGGGGAGGGGGCCAACGTCCTGACTTTC.

Turning to this clonotype: The junction departs from germline at one end; a sequencing error may be responsible. CDR3 loop: CASSPKGPTDRQYF. In DNA, the CDR3 is TGCGCCAGCAGTCCCAAGGGCCCTACAGATAGGCAGTATTTT. The V and J genes are TRBV5-1 and TRBJ2-3; D is uncertain. The CDR3 consists of 14 residues. Per the germline V gene, CDR1 is SGHRS and CDR2 is YFSETQ.

This clonotype was seen at least ten times. V gene TRBV15 combines with J gene TRBJ2-7; D possibly corresponds to TRBD2 (6 bases). Trimming stripped 1 base from V and 5 bases from J, with 12 bases between. The CDR3 totals 14 residues. In germline, CDR1 is LNHNV, CDR2 YYDKDF (reference sequence). CDR3 protein: CATSRGNGGNEQYF. For the CDR3, the DNA is TGTGCCACCAGCAGAGGTAATGGGGGGAACGAGCAGTACTTC.

There are many counts of this clonotype. CDR3 DNA: TGCGCCAGCAGCCCTACACGGGGGAACACCGGGGAGCTGTTTTTT. Its translation: CASSPTRGNTGELFF. The chain joins TRBV5-1 to TRBJ2-2, with a weak D call TRBD2 (5 bases). Germline V gene data show CDR1 as SGHRS and CDR2 as YFSETQ. Trimming left V 4 bases short and J 1 base short, with 11 bases between. The CDR3 totals 15 residues.

This clonotype came up a few times. The V call is TRBV29-1, the J call TRBJ2-1; no clear D gene. Germline V lookup: CDR1 SQVTM, CDR2 ANQGSEA. The CDR3 extends over 11 amino acids. V lost 5 bases, J lost 10 bases, and 12 bases lay in between. The CDR3 sequence is CSVLPGSEQFF. The CDR3 DNA reads TGCAGCGTTTTGCCCGGCTCGGAGCAGTTCTTC.

The chain employs TRBV19 and TRBJ1-4, with D possibly matching TRBD1 (5 bases). Germline CDR1 reads LNHDA; CDR2 reads SQIVND (reference sequence). This CDR3 comprises 15 residues. The DNA for the CDR3 is TGTGTCAATAGCTCCGGGGGGGTATCTAATGAAAAACTGTTTTTT. This translates into CVNSSGGVSNEKLFF.

This clonotype showed up many times. This CDR3 reads CASSSSRGANVLTF. For the CDR3, the DNA is TGTGCCAGCAGTTCAAGCCGTGGGGCCAACGTCCTGACTTTC. The chain has TRBV28 and TRBJ2-6; no clear D. The CDR3 has 14 residues. Trimming took 4 bases from V and 3 from J, leaving 7 bases between them. Germline V lookup: CDR1 MDHEN, CDR2 SYDVKM.

Many counts were recorded for this clonotype. The V gene is TRBV9, the J gene TRBJ2-5, with D perhaps assigned TRBD1 or TRBD2 (6 bases each). Looked up from germline, CDR1 is SGDLS and CDR2 is YYNGEE. The CDR3 runs to 16 residues. Trimming took 3 bases from V and 5 from J, leaving 20 bases between them. Written as DNA, the CDR3 is TGTGCCAGCAGCGCCCCCCCCCGGGGGCCCCGGGAGACCCAGTACTTC. Amino acid sequence: CASSAPPRGPRETQYF.

This clonotype showed up many times. The J gene is TRBJ1-1, the V gene TRBV4-1; the D is unclear. The CDR3 has 14 amino acids. Germline-derived CDR1 and CDR2 are MGHRA and YSYEKL. V gave up 0 bases and J gave up 1 base, with 6 bases separating them. The CDR3 DNA reads as TGCGCCAGCAGCCAAGATTACTCGAACACTGAAGCTTTCTTT. This gives the protein CASSQDYSNTEAFF.

In its sample, this clonotype was seen many times. The V call is TRBV9, the J call TRBJ1-1; a weak D match, TRBD1 (5 bases). Trimming shortened V by 0 bases and J by 4 bases, and 10 bases separated the two germline ends. Germline V gene lookup returns CDR1 SGDLS and CDR2 YYNGEE. The length of the CDR3 is 14 residues. CDR3 coding DNA: TGTGCCAGCAGCGTAGAAGGGGTGGGCACTGAAGCTTTCTTT. Amino acids: CASSVEGVGTEAFF.

This clonotype appeared many times. This chain uses TRBV27 with TRBJ2-6; D is undetermined. Trimming took off 3 bases at V and 3 bases at J, with 6 bases between the two ends. The CDR3 length is 14 residues. CDR1 is MNHEY, CDR2 SMNVEV, per germline (reference sequence). The CDR3 bases are TGTGCCAGCAGTTTTGTCGGTGGGGCCAACGTCCTGACTTTC. Encoded protein: CASSFVGGANVLTF.

There are many counts of this clonotype. The genes are TRBV28 and TRBJ2-5, with D tentatively TRBD1 or TRBD2 (6 bases each). The V and J ends lost 6 bases and 5 bases respectively, with 16 bases between them. This CDR3 is 14 amino acids long. CDR1 is MDHEN and CDR2 is SYDVKM in the germline V gene. CDR3 bases: TGTGCCAGCAGCCAGAGGGGGGCAAGGGAGACCCAGTACTTC. Residues: CASSQRGARETQYF.